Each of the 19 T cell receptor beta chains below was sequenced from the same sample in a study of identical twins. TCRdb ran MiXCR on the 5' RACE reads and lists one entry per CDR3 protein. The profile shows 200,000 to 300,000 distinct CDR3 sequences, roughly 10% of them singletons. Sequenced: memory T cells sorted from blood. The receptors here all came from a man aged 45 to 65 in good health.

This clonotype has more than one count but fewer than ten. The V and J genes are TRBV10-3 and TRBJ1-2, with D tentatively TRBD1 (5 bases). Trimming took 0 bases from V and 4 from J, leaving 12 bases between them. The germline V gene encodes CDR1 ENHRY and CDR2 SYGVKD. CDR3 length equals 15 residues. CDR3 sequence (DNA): TGTGCCATCAGTGAGTCGACGGGACGGGTCTATGGCTACACCTTC. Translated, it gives CAISESTGRVYGYTF.

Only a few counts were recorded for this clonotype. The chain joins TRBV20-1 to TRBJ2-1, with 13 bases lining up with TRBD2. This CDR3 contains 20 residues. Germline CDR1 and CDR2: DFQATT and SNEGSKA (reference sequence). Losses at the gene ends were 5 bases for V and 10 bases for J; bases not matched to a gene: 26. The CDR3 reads CSAGNTQGPGTSGKVLEQFF. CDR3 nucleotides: TGCAGTGCTGGCAACACCCAGGGGCCCGGGACTAGCGGGAAAGTCTTGGAGCAGTTCTTC.

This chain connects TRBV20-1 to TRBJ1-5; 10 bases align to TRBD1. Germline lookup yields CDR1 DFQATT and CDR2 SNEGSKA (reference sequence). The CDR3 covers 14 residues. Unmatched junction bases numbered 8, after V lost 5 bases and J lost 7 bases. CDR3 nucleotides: TGCAGTGCTCCGATACCGGGACAGGGGCAGCCCCAGCATTTT. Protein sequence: CSAPIPGQGQPQHF.

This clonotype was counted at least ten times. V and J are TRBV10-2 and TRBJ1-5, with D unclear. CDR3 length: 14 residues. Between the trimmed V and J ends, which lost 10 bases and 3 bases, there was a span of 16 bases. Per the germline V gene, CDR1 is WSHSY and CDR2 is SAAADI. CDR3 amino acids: CATSSDGFNQPQHF. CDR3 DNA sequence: TGCGCCACCTCATCGGACGGCTTCAATCAGCCCCAGCATTTT.

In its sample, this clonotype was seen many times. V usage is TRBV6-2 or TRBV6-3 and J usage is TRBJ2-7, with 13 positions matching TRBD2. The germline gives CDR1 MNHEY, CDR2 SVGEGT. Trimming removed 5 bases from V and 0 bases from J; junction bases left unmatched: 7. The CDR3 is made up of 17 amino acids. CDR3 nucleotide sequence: TGTGCCAGCAGTCTGACTAGCGGGAGGTCCTTCTCCTACGAGCAGTACTTC. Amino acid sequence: CASSLTSGRSFSYEQYF.

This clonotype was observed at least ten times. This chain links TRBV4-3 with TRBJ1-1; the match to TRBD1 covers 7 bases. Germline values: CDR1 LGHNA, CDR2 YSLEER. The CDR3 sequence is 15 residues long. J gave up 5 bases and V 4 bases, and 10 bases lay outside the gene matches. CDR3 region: CASSPRAGGETEAFF. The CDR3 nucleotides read TGCGCCAGCAGCCCTCGGGCAGGGGGTGAGACTGAAGCTTTCTTT.

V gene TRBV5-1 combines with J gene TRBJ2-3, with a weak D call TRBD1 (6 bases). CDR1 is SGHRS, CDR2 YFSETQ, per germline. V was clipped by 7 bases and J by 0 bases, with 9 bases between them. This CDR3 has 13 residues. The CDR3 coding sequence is TGCGCCAGCTCCGGGACAAGCACAGATACGCAGTATTTT. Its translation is CASSGTSTDTQYF.

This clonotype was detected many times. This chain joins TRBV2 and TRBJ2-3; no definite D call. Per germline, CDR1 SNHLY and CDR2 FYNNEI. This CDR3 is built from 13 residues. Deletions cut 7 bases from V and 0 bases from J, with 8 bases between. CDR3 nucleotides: TGTGCCAGCAAGGGCTTTAGCACAGATACGCAGTATTTT. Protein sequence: CASKGFSTDTQYF.

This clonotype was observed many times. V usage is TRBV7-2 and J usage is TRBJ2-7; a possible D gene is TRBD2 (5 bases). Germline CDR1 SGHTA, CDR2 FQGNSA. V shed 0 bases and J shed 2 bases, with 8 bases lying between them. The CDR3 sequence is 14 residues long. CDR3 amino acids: CASSLAEGTYEQYF. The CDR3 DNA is TGTGCCAGCAGCTTAGCCGAGGGAACCTACGAGCAGTACTTC.

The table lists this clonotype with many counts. The CDR3 loop reads CAIRPHRGGNTEAFF. In DNA, the CDR3 is TGTGCCATCAGGCCCCACAGGGGGGGTAACACTGAAGCTTTCTTT. This chain joins TRBV10-3 and TRBJ1-1; 8 bases are shared with TRBD1. The germline CDR1 and CDR2 sequences are ENHRY and SYGVKD. The J segment lost 2 bases and the V segment lost 6 bases, leaving 8 bases of the junction unmatched. This CDR3 has 15 amino acids.

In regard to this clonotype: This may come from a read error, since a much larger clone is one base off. Written as DNA, the CDR3 is TGCAGTGCTAGACCCCCTTCCAGGGGCGCGACAGATACGCAGTATTTT. Amino acids: CSARPPSRGATDTQYF. The V gene is TRBV20-1, the J gene TRBJ2-3, with D possibly matching TRBD1 (6 bases). The CDR3 has 16 amino acids. Germline V gene sequence: CDR1 DFQATT, CDR2 SNEGSKA (reference sequence). V lost 2 bases and J 3 bases, leaving 18 bases between the germline ends.

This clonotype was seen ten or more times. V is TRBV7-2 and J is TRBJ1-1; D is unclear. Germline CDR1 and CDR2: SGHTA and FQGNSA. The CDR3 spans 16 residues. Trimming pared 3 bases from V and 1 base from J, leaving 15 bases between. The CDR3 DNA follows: TGTGCCAGCAGCTTCACCGTCCGACGGACGAACACTGAAGCTTTCTTT. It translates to CASSFTVRRTNTEAFF.

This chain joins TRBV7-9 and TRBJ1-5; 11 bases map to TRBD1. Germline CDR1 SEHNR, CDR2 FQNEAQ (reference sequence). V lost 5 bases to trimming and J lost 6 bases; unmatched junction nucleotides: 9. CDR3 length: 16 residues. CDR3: CASSRGQGVGFQPQHF. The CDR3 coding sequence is TGTGCCAGCAGCCGGGGACAGGGGGTTGGTTTTCAGCCCCAGCATTTT.

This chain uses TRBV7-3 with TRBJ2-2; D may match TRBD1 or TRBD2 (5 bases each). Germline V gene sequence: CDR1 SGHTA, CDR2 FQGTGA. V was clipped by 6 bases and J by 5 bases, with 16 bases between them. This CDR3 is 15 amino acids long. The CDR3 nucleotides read TGTGCCAGCAGTCCGACGCAGGGAGATACCGGGGAGCTGTTTTTT. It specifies CASSPTQGDTGELFF.

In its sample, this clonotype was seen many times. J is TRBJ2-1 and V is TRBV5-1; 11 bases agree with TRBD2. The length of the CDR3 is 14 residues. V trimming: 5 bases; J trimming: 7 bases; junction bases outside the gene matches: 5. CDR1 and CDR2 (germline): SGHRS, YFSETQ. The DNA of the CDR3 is TGCGCCAGCAGGTCAACTAGCGGGAGTAATGAGCAGTTCTTC. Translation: CASRSTSGSNEQFF.

CDR3 region: CSAREGIGVNTEAFF. DNA for the CDR3: TGCAGTGCTAGAGAGGGCATTGGGGTGAACACTGAAGCTTTCTTT. The chain employs TRBV20-1 and TRBJ1-1, with D unresolved. CDR3 size: 15 residues. The ends were cut back, 0 bases at V and 0 bases at J, with 11 bases in the middle. CDR1 is DFQATT, CDR2 SNEGSKA, per germline (reference sequence).

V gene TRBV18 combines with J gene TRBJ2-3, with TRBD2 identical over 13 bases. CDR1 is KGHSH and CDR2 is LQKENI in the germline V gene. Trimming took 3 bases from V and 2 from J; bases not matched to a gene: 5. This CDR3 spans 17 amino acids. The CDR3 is CASSPSGLAGDTDTQYF. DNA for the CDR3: TGTGCCAGCTCACCTTCCGGACTAGCGGGGGACACAGATACGCAGTATTTT.

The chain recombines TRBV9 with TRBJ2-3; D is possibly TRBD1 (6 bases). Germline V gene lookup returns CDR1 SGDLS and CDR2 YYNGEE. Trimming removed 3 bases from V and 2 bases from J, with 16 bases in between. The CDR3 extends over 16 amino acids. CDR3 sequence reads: CASSAPPGQPTDTQYF. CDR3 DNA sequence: TGTGCCAGCAGCGCCCCCCCCGGACAGCCCACAGATACGCAGTATTTT.

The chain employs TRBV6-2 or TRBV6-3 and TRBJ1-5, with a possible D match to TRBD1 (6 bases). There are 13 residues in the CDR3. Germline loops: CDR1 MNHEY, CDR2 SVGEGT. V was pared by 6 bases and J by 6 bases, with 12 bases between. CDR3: CASSLGGGQPQHF. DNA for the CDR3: TGTGCCAGCAGCTTGGGAGGGGGTCAGCCCCAGCATTTT.